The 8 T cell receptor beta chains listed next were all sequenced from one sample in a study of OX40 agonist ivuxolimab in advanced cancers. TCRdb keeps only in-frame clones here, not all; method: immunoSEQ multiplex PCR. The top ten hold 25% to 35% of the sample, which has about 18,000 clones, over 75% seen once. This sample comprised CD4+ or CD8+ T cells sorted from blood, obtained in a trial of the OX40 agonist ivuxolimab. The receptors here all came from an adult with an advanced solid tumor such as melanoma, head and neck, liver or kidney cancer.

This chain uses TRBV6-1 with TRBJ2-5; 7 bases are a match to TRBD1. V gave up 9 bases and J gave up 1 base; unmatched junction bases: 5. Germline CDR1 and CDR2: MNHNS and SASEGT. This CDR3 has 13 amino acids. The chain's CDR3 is CASQTGRQETQYF. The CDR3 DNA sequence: TGTGCCAGTCAGACAGGGCGCCAAGAGACCCAGTACTTC.

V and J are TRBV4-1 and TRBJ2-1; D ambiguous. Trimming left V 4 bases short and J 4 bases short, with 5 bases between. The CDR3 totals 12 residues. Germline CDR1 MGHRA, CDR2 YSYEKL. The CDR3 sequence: CASSPSYNEQFF. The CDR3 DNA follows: TGCGCCAGCAGCCCTTCTTACAATGAGCAGTTCTTC.

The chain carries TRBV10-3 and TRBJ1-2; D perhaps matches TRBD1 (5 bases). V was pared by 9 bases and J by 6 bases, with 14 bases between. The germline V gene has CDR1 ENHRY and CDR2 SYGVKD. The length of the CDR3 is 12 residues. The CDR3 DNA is TGTGCCATTTTCGGACAACCGGATGGCTACACCTTC. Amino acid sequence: CAIFGQPDGYTF.

The CDR3 loop reads CASSPNSNEQFF. CDR3 DNA: TGTGCCAGCAGCCCCAACTCTAATGAGCAGTTCTTC. V is TRBV7-9 and J is TRBJ2-1; D remains unclear. Germline V gene sequence: CDR1 SEHNR, CDR2 FQNEAQ (reference sequence). The V and J ends lost 5 bases and 7 bases respectively, with 9 bases between them. The CDR3 sequence is 12 residues long.

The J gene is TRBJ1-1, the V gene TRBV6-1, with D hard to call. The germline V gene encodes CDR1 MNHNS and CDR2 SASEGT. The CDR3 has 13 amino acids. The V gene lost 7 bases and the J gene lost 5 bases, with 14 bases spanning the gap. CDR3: CASTVGASTEAFF. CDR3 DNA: TGTGCCAGCACAGTGGGCGCGTCAACTGAAGCTTTCTTT.

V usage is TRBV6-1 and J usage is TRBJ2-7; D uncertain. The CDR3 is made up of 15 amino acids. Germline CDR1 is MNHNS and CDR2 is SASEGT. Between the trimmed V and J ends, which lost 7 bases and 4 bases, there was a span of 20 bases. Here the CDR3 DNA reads TGTGCCAGCATTGAGACGGCAAACCCGGGTTACGAGCAGTACTTC. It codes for CASIETANPGYEQYF.

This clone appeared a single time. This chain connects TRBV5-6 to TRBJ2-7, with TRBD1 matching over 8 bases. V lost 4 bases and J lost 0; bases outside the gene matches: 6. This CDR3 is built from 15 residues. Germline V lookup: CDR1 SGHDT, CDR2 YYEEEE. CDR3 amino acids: CASSPGQAFSYEQYF. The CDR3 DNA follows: TGTGCCAGCAGCCCGGGACAGGCCTTCTCCTACGAGCAGTACTTC.

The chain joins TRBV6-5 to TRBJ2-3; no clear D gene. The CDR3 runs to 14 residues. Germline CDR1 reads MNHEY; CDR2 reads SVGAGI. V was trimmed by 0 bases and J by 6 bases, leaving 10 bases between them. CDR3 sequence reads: CASSYSTPLDTQYF. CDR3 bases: TGTGCCAGCAGTTACTCGACTCCCCTTGATACGCAGTATTTT.